The T cell receptor beta chain described here comes from a study of T-cell memory formation after mild COVID-19. About the research overall: TCR clustering was largely donor specific. Study results and caveats: Clones that contracted clustered mainly in CM and EM if CD4+ and in EMRA if CD8+. Pre-infection memory harbored some responding clones, suggesting cross-reactive memory joined.

Unmatched junction bases numbered 4, after V lost 6 bases and J lost 3 bases. The CDR3 has 13 amino acids. This clonotype came up a few times. Its antigen is not known. Constant-segment primers and 5'RACE yielded cDNA libraries for TCR alpha and TCR beta, each carrying sample barcodes and UMIs. TCRdb analysed the 5' RACE reads with MiXCR anew, one entry per CDR3 protein. In the table there are 280,000 or so distinct CDR3 sequences, approximately 8.4% of which are singletons. Sequenced material: PBMCs or a T cell subset sorted from them (not recorded which). The rearrangement joins TRBV23-1 to TRBJ2-7; 8 bases align to TRBD1. TRBV23-1 is filed as an ORF, its function uncertain. This clonotype was obtained from a man between 18 and 29 years old who had mild COVID-19 (a few samples of this study predate the infection). Cell type and time point are not known. CDR3 in amino acids: CASRDRGFYEQYV. CDR3 DNA sequence: TGCGCCAGCAGAGACAGGGGCTTCTACGAGCAGTACGTC.